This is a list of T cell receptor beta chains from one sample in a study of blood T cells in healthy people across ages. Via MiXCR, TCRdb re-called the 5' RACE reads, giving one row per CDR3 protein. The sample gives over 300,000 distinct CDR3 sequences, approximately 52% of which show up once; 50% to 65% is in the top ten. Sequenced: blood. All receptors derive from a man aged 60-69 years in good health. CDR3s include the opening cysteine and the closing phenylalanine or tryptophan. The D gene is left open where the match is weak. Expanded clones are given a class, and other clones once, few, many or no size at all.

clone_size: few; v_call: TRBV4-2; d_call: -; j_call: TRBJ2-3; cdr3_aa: CASSQATSISDTQYF; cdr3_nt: TGTGCCAGCAGCCAAGCGACTAGTATTTCAGATACGCAGTATTTT
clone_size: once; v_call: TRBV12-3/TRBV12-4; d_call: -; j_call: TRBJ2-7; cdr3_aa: CASSSYRRNSYEQYF; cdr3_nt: TGTGCCAGCAGTTCGTATCGGCGTAACTCCTACGAGCAGTACTTC
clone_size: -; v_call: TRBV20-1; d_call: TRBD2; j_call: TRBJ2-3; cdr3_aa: CSAPGGAYGADTQYF; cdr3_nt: TGCAGTGCTCCCGGGGGGGCTTATGGGGCAGATACGCAGTATTTT
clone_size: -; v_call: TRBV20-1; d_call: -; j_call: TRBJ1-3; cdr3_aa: CSARLGNTIYF; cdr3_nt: TGCAGTGCTAGATTAGGGAACACCATATATTTT
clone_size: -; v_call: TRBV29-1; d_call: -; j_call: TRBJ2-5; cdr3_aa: CSVEGVQETQYF; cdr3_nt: TGCAGCGTTGAGGGGGTCCAAGAGACCCAGTACTTC
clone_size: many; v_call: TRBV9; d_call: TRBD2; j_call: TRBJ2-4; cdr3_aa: CASSLGASGQNIQYF; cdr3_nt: TGTGCCAGCAGCCTCGGGGCTAGCGGACAAAACATTCAGTACTTC
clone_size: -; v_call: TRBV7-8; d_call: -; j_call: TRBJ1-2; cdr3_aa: CASSQIRGNYGYTF; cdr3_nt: TGTGCCAGCAGCCAAATCCGGGGCAACTATGGCTACACCTTC
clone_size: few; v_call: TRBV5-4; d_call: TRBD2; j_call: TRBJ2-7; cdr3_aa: CASSPRATGTRTYEQYF; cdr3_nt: TGTGCCAGCAGCCCCCGAGCGACCGGGACTAGGACCTACGAGCAGTACTTC
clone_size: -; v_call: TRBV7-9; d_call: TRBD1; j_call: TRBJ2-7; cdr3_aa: CASSRGDRVSHEQYF; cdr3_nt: TGTGCCAGCAGCCGAGGGGACAGGGTGTCCCACGAGCAGTACTTC
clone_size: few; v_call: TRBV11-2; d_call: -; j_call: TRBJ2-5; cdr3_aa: CASSLGLGKETQYF; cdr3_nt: TGTGCCAGCAGCTTGGGACTCGGTAAAGAGACCCAGTACTTC
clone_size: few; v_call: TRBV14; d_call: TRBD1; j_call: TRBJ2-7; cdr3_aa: CASSRGNSGGYEQYF; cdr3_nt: TGTGCCAGCAGCCGAGGAAACTCAGGGGGCTACGAGCAGTACTTC
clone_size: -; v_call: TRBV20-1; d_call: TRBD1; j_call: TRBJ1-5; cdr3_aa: CSARTRQGRVNQPQHF; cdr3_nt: TGCAGTGCTAGGACACGACAGGGACGGGTTAATCAGCCCCAGCATTTT
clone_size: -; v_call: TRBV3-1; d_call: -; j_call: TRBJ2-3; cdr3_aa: CASSLRDGPNTDTQYF; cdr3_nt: TGTGCCAGCAGCCTCAGGGACGGCCCCAACACAGATACGCAGTATTTT
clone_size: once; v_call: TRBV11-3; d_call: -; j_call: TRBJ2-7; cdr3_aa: CASSLDDNGVYEQYF; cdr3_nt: TGTGCCAGCAGCTTAGATGATAACGGGGTCTACGAGCAGTACTTC
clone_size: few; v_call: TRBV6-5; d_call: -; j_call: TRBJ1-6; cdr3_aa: CASSYVGVHNSPLHF; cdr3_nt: TGTGCCAGCAGTTACGTCGGGGTCCATAATTCACCCCTCCACTTT
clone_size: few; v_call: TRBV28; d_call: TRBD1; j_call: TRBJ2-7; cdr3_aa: CASSSAGTGLTYEQYF; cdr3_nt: TGTGCCAGCAGTTCGGCCGGGACAGGGCTCACCTACGAGCAGTACTTC
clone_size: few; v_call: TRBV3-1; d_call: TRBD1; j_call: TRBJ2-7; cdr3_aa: CASSVWTGISYEQYF; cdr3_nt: TGTGCCAGCAGCGTCTGGACAGGCATTTCCTACGAGCAGTACTTC
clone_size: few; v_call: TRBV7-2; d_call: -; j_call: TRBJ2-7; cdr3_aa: CASSLPPPTYEQYF; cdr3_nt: TGTGCCAGCAGCTTACCACCTCCCACATACGAGCAGTACTTC
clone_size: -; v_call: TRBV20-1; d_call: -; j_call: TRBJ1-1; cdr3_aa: CSARDLDKSYTEAFF; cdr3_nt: TGCAGTGCTAGAGATCTGGACAAGAGTTACACTGAAGCTTTCTTT
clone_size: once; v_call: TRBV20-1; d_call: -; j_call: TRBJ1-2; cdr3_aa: CSARVLWVVQEQPRKGYTF; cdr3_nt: TGCAGTGCTAGAGTACTGTGGGTCGTACAGGAACAACCACGGAAAGGCTACACCTTC
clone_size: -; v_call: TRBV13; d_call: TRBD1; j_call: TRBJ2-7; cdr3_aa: CASSLGAGDRSYEQYF; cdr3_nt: TGTGCCAGCAGCTTAGGGGCCGGGGACAGATCCTACGAGCAGTACTTC
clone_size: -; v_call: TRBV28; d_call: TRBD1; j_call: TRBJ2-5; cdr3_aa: CASSPPGQGYLETQYF; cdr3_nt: TGTGCCAGCAGTCCCCCGGGACAGGGGTACTTAGAGACCCAGTACTTC
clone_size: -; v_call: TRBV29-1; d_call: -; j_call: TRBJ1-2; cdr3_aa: CSVEEAEDNYGYTF; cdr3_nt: TGCAGCGTTGAAGAGGCGGAGGATAACTATGGCTACACCTTC
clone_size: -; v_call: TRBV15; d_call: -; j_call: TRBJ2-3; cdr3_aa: CATSRDTEFFGGTDTQYF; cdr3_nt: TGTGCCACCAGCAGAGATACCGAGTTTTTCGGTGGCACAGATACGCAGTATTTT
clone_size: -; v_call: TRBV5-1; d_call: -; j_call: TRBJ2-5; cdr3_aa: CASSLNAGETQYF; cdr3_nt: TGCGCCAGCAGCTTGAACGCAGGAGAGACCCAGTACTTC
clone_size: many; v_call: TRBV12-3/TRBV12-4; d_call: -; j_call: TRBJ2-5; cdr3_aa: CASSPSWETQYF; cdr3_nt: TGTGCCAGCAGTCCGAGTTGGGAGACCCAGTACTTC